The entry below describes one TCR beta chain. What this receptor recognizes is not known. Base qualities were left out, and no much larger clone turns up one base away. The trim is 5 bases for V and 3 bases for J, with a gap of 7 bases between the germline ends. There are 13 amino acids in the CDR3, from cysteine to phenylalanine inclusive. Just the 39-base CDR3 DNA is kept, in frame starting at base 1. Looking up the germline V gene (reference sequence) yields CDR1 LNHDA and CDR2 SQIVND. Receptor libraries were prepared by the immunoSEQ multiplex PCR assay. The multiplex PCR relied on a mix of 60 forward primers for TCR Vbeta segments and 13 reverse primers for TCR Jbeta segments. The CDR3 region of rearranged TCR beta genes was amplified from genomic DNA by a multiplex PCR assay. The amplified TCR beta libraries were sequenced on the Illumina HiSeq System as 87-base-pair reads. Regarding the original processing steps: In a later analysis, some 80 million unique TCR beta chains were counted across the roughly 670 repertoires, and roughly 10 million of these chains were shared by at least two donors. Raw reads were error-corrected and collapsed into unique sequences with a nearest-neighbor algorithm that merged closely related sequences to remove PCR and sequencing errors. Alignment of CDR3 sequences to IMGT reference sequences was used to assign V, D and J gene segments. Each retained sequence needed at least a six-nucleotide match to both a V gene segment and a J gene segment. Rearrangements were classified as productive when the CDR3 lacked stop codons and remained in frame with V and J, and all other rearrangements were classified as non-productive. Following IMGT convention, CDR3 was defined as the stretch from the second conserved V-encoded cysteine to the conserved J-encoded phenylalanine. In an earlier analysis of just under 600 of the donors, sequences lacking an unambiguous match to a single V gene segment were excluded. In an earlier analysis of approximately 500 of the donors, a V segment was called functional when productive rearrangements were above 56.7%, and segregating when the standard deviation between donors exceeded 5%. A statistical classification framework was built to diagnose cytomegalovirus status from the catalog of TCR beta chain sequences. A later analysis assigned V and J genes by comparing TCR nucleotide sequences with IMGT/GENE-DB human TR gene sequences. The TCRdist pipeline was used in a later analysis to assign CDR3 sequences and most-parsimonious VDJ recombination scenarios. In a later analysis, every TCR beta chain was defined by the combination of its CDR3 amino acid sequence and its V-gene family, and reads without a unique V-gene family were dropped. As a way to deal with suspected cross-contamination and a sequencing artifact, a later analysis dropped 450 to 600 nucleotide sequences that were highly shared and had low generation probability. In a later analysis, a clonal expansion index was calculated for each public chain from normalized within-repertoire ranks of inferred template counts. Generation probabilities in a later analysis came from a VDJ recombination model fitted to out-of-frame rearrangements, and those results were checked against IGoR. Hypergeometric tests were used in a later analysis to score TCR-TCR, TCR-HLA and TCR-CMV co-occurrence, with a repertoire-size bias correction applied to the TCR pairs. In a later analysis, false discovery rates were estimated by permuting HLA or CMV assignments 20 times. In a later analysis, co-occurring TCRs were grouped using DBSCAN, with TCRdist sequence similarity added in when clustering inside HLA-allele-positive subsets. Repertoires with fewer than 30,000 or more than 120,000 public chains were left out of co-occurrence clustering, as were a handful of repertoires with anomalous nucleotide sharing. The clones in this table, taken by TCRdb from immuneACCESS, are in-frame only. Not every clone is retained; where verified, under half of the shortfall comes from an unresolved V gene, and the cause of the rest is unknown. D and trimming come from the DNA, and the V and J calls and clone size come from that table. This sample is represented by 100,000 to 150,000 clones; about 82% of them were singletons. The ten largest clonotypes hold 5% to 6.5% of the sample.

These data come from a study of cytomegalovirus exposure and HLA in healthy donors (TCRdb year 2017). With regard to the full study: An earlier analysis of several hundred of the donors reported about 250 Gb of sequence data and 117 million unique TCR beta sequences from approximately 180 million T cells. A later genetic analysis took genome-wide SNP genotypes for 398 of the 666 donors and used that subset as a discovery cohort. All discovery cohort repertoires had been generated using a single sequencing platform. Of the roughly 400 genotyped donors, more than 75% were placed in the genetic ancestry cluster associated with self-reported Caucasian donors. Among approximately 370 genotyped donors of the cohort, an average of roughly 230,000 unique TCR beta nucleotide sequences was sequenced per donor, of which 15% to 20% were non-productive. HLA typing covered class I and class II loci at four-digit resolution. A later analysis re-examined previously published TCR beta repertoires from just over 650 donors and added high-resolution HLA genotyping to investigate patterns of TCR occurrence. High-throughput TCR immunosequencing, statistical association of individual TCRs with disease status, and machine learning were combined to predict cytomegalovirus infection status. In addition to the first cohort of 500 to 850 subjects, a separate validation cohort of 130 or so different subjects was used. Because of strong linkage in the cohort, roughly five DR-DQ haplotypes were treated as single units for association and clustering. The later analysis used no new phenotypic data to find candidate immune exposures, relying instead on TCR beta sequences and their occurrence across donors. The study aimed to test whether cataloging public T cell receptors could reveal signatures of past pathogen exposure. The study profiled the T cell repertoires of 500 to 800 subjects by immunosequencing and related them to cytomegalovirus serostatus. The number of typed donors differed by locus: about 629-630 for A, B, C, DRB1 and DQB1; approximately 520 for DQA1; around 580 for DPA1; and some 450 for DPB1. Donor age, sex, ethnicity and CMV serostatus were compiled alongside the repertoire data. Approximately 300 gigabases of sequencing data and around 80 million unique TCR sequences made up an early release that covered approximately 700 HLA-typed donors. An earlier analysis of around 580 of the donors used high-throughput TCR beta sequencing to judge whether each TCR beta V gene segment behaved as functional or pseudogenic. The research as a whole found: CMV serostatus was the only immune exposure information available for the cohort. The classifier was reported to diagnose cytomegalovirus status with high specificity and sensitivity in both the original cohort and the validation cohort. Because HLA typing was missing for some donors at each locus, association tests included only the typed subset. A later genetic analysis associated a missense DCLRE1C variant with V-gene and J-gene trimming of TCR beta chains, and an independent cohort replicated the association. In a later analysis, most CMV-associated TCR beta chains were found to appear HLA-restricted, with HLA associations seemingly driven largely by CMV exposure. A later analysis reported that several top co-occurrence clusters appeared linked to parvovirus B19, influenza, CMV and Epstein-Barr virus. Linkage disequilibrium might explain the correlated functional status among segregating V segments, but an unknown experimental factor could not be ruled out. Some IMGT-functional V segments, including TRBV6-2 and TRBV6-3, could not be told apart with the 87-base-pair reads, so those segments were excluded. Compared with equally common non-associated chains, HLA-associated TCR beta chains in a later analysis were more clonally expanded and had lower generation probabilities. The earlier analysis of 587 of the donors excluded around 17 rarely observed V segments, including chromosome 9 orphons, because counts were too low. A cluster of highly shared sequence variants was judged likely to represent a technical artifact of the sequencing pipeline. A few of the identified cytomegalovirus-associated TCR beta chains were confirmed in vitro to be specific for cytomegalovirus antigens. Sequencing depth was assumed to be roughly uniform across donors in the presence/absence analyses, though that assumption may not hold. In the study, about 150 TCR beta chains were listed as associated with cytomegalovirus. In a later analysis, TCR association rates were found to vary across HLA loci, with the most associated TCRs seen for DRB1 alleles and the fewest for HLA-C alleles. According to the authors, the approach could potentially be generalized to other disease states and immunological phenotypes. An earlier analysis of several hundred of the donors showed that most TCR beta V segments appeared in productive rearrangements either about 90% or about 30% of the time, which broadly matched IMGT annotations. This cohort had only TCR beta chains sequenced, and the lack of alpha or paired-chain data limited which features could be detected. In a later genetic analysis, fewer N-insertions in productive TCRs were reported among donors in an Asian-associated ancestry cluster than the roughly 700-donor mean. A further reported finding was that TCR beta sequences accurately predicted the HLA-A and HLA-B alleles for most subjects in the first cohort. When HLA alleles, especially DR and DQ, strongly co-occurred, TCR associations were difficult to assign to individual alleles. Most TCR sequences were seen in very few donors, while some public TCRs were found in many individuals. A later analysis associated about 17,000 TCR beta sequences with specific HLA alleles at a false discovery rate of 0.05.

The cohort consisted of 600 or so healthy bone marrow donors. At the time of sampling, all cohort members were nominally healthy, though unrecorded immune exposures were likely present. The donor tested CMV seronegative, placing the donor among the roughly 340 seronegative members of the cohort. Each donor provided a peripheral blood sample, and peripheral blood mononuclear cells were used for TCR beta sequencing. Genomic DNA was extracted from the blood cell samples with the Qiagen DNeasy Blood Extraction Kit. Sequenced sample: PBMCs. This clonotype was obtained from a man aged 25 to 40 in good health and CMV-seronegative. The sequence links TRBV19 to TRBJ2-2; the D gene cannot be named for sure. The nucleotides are TGTGCCAGTAGTGTCGAGTACACCGGGGAGCTGTTTTTT. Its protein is CASSVEYTGELFF. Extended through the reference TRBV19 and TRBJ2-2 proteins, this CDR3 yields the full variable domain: DGGITQSPKYLFRKEGQNVTLSCEQNLNHDAMYWYRQDPGQGLRLIYYSQIVNDFQKGDIAEGYSVSREKKESFPLTVTSAQKNPTAFYLCASSVEYTGELFFGEGSRLTVL.